This T cell receptor beta chain was documented in a study of T cells in narcolepsy. Study background: Enrolled donors included narcolepsy type 1 or type 2 patients and healthy controls. Broader study findings: No autoreactive T cell clone sequences appeared in some memory CD4+ repertoires. Reportedly, autoreactive clonotypes were serially detected in patients' blood but not controls'. Comparing one patient's CSF and blood CD4+ clonotypes highlighted HCRT- and TRIB2-specific autoreactive clonotypes.

Between the trimmed V and J ends, which lost 3 bases and 1 base, there was a span of 10 bases. CDR1 and CDR2 (germline): GTSNPN, SVGIG (reference sequence). The CDR3 consists of 14 residues. Data came from immunoSEQ multiplex PCR; TCRdb stores just in-frame clones and leaves some out. The repertoire has under 35,000 clones, roughly 80% of them found once; the top ten carry approximately 1%. This clone was seen more than once but under ten times. Its antigen remains unknown. The clonotype originates from a human donor with narcolepsy. The V call is TRBV30, the J call TRBJ2-1; possibly TRBD1 for D (5 bases). Sequencing was carried out using CD45RA- memory CD4+ T cells from PBMCs. CDR3 sequence (DNA): TGTGCCTGGAGCCCAGGGTTTTCCTACAATGAGCAGTTCTTC. Its translation: CAWSPGFSYNEQFF.